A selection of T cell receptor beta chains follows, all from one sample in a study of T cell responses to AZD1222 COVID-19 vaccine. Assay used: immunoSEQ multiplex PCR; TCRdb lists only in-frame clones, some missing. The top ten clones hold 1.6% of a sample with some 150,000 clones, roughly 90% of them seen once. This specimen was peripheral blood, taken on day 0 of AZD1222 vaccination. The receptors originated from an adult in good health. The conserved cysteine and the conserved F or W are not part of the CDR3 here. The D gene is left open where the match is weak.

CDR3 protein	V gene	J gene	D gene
ATSPGHYEQY	TRBV15	TRBJ2-7	NA
ASSFNGDYGYT	TRBV28	TRBJ1-2	NA
ASSQERGGAYGYT	TRBV4-3	TRBJ1-2	TRBD1
ASSVGLVPSYEQY	TRBV2	TRBJ2-7	TRBD2
ASSLLGQGNPKAF	TRBV7-6	TRBJ1-1	TRBD1
ASTPRLPGNSPLH	TRBV5-1	TRBJ1-6	NA
ASSFGGAGNTIY	TRBV28	TRBJ1-3	NA
ASGRDTSSGNTIY	TRBV12-5	TRBJ1-3	NA
ASSLAFGISTEAF	TRBV5-4	TRBJ1-1	NA
ASSQTGADDQPQH	TRBV18	TRBJ1-5	TRBD1
ASSIDVPSGISEQF	TRBV19	TRBJ2-1	TRBD2
ASSLGRAGNEQF	TRBV11-1	TRBJ2-1	NA
ASSEEWGLASGDTQY	TRBV6-1	TRBJ2-3	TRBD2
ASSPRQGLLYEQY	TRBV6-5	TRBJ2-7	TRBD1
ASSYSGGTGEKLF	TRBV6-5	TRBJ1-4	TRBD1
ASSLVRENQETQY	TRBV5-6	TRBJ2-5	NA
ALVGLGDEQY	TRBV30	TRBJ2-7	TRBD2
ASTVNSLGEAF	TRBV19	TRBJ1-1	NA
ASSLDILVSFYGYT	TRBV11-2	TRBJ1-2	NA
ASSEVGVGYGYT	TRBV6-1	TRBJ1-2	NA
ATSRDLGTGVAEAF	TRBV15	TRBJ1-1	NA
ASSPGQGEVRRQH	TRBV3-1/TRBV3-2	TRBJ1-5	TRBD1
ASSSRGVGEKLF	TRBV27	TRBJ1-4	NA
ASSQRVPDSPLH	TRBV7-8	TRBJ1-6	NA
ASSLGQINTEAF	TRBV5-4	TRBJ1-1	NA
ASSASGTGDQETQY	TRBV4-2	TRBJ2-5	TRBD1
ASSQDRQEKNTEAF	TRBV3-1/TRBV3-2	TRBJ1-1	NA
ASSLSGQDGDGPEAF	TRBV5-6	TRBJ1-1	TRBD1
ATTREADTEAF	TRBV15	TRBJ1-1	NA
ASSWDSGTVSYEQY	TRBV19	TRBJ2-7	NA
ASSPGTGVMNTEAF	TRBV7-3	TRBJ1-1	TRBD1
ASSLLGIRNTEAF	TRBV28	TRBJ1-1	NA
ASGGRNTEAF	TRBV6-5	TRBJ1-1	NA
ASRGTGGVLGNEQF	TRBV2	TRBJ2-1	TRBD1
SVEVGPHEQY	TRBV29-1	TRBJ2-7	NA
ASSLFGELF	TRBV28	TRBJ2-2	NA
ASSYRPGGHEKLF	TRBV6-2/TRBV6-3	TRBJ1-4	TRBD1